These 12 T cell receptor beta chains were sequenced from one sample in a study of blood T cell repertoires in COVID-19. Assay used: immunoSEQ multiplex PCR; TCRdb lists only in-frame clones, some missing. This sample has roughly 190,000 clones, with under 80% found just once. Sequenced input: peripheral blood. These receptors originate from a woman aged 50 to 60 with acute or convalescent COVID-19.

The DNA of the CDR3 is TGTGCCATCAGTGAAAGGGGGTACTATGGCTACACCTTC. Its protein product is CAISERGYYGYTF. The chain employs TRBV10-3 and TRBJ1-2, with TRBD1 as a possible D gene (6 bases). CDR1 is ENHRY and CDR2 is SYGVKD in the germline V gene. The CDR3 runs to 13 residues. Trimming shortened V by 3 bases and J by 3 bases, and 8 bases separated the two germline ends.

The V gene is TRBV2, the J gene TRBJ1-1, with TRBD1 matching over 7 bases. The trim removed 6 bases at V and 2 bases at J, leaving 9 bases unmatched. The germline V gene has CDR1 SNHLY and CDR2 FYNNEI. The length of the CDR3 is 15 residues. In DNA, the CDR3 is TGTGCCAGCAGAGACCTCCGGGACAGTAACACTGAAGCTTTCTTT. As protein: CASRDLRDSNTEAFF.

CDR3 loop: CASRNLRGQGGNQPQHF. CDR3 nucleotides: TGTGCCAGCAGGAACCTTCGGGGGCAGGGGGGAAATCAGCCCCAGCATTTT. This chain connects TRBV28 to TRBJ1-5, with 7 positions matching TRBD1. Trimming removed 6 bases from V and 4 bases from J; junction bases left unmatched: 15. Germline V gene lookup returns CDR1 MDHEN and CDR2 SYDVKM. The CDR3 runs to 17 residues.

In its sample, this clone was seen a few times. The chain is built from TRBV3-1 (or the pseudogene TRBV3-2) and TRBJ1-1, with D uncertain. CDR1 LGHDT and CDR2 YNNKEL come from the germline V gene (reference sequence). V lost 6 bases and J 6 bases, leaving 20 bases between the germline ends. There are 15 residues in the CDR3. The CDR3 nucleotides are TGTGCCAGCAGTCCAAGACTCGCCGTCAGACCTGAAGCTTTCTTT. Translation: CASSPRLAVRPEAFF.

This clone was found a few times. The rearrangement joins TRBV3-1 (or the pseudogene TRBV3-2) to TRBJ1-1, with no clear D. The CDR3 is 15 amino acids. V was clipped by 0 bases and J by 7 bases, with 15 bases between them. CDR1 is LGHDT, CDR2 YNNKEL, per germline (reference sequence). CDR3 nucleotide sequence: TGTGCCAGCAGCCAAGAAAGTTGGGAGGGAGGTGAAGCTTTCTTT. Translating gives CASSQESWEGGEAFF.

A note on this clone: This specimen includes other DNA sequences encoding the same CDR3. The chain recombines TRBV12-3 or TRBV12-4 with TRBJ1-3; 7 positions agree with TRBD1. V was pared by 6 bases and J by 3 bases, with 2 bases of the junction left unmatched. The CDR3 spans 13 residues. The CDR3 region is CASRQGSGNTIYF. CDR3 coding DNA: TGTGCCAGCAGACAGGGGAGTGGAAACACCATATATTTT.

CDR3 bases: TGTGCCAGTAGGGGGGGTGGACTACCCCTCCACTTT. Its translation is CASRGGGLPLHF. The J gene is TRBJ1-6, the V gene TRBV19, with D possibly TRBD1 on 5 matching bases. Between the trimmed V and J ends, which lost 6 bases and 12 bases, there was a span of 12 bases. Germline V gene lookup returns CDR1 LNHDA and CDR2 SQIVND (reference sequence). The CDR3 consists of 12 residues.

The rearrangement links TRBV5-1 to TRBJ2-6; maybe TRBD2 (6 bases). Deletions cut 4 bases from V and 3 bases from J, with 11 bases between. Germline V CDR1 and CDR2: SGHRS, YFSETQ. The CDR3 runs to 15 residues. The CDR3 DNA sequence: TGCGCCAGCAGCCGGAGGGCTGATGGGGCCAACGTCCTGACTTTC. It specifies CASSRRADGANVLTF.

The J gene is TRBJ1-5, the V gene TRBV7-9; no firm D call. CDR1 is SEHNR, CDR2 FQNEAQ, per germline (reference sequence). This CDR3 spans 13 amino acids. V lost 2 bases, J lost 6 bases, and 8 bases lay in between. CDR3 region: CASSLLPGQPQHF. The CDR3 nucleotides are TGTGCCAGCAGCTTATTACCAGGTCAGCCCCAGCATTTT.

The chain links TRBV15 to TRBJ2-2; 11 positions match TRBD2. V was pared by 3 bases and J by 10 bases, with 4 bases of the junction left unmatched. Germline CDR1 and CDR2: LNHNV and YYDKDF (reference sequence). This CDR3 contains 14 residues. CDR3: CATSRTSGAAELFF. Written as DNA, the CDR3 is TGTGCCACCAGCAGGACTAGCGGGGCGGCGGAGCTGTTTTTT.

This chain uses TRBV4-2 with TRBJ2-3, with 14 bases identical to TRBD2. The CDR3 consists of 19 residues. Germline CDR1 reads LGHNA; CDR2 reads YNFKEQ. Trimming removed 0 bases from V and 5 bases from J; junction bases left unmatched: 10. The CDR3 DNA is TGTGCCAGCAGCCAAGATCGGGGGACTAGCGGGGGAACCTTAGATACGCAGTATTTT. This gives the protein CASSQDRGTSGGTLDTQYF.

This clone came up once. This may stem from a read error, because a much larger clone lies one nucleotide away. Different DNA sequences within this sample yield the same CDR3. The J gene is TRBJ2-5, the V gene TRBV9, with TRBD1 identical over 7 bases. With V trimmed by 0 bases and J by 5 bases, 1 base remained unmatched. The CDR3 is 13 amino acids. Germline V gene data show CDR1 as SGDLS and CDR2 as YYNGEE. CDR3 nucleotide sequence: TGTGCCAGCAGCGTAGCCAGGGGGGAGACCCAGTACTTC. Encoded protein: CASSVARGETQYF. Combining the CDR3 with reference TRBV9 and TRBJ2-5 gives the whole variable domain DSGVTQTPKHLITATGQRVTLRCSPRSGDLSVYWYQQSLDQGLQFLIQYYNGEERAKGNILERFSAQQFPDLHSELNLSSLELGDSALYFCASSVARGETQYFGPGTRLLVL.